This TCR beta chain comes out of a study of blood T cells in healthy people across ages. The CDR3 has 15 amino acids. Losses at the gene ends were 5 bases for V and 4 bases for J; bases not matched to a gene: 8. Per germline, CDR1 DFQATT and CDR2 SNEGSKA (reference sequence). Only a few counts were recorded for this clonotype. For the second PCR, which ran for roughly 6 to 12 cycles, a sample-barcoded 5' primer and a J-beta primer mix were used. Paired-end reads containing CDR3 totaled no fewer than 2.5 million for each sample. In TCRdb, the 5' RACE reads were re-called with MiXCR into one record per CDR3 protein. The data show roughly 1,500,000 distinct CDR3 sequences, 30% to 40% seen once.

What was sequenced was blood. The source is a woman aged 30 to 39 in good health. The chain recombines TRBV20-1 with TRBJ2-4; 10 nucleotides align to TRBD2. CDR3 amino acids: CSAVTALAGKNIQYF. The CDR3 DNA is TGCAGTGCTGTTACCGCACTAGCGGGGAAAAACATTCAGTACTTC.